Presented here are 26 T cell receptor beta chains from one specimen sequenced in a study of T cell repertoires in cytomegalovirus infection. TCRdb ran MiXCR on the reads and lists one entry per CDR3 protein. The sample gives about 740,000 distinct CDR3 sequences, 35% to 45% of which show up once; more than 2.5% is in the top ten. The sequenced sample consisted of PBMCs. The receptor source for this set is a human donor in good health (CMV status not recorded). Some clones in this sample may be carry-over from other donors' samples.

This clonotype was seen only a few times. This chain joins TRBV27 and TRBJ1-5; D unresolved. CDR3 length: 15 residues. Germline assignment: CDR1 MNHEY and CDR2 SMNVEV (reference sequence). V was clipped by 1 base and J by 3 bases, with 10 bases between them. The CDR3: CASSLWYNPNQPQHF. The CDR3 DNA follows: TGTGCCAGCAGTTTATGGTACAACCCCAATCAGCCCCAGCATTTT.

About this clonotype: Without the conserved terminal phenylalanine or tryptophan, this CDR3 likely stems from a read error. V is TRBV7-2 and J is TRBJ2-7, with 7 bases matching TRBD1. The CDR3 is 15 residues long. Germline V gene sequence: CDR1 SGHTA, CDR2 FQGNSA. V shed 2 bases, J shed 1 base, and the junction held 5 bases outside the gene matches. Written as DNA, the CDR3 is TGTGCCAGCAGCTTACGACAGGGCCTGTCCTACGAGCAGTACTTA. This gives the protein CASSLRQGLSYEQYL.

Concerning this clonotype: This sequence may be a read error, since a much larger clone differs from it by one base. The V and J genes are TRBV7-2 and TRBJ2-3; D remains unclear. Germline CDR1 is SGHTA and CDR2 is FQGNSA. The CDR3 totals 14 residues. CDR3: CASSLALVAETQYF. In nucleotides, the CDR3 is TGTGCCAGCAGCTTAGCGCTGGTTGCAGAGACGCAGTATTTT.

The chain has TRBV6-6 and TRBJ2-5, with 13 positions matching TRBD2. J was trimmed by 2 bases and V by 7 bases; bases with no gene match: 19. CDR1 is MNHNY and CDR2 is SVGAGI in the germline V gene (reference sequence). This CDR3 has 20 residues. Written as DNA, the CDR3 is TGTGCCAGCATCTCCCCCGCTAGTACCGGACTAGCGGGGGAACAAGAGACCCAGTACTTC. Translating gives CASISPASTGLAGEQETQYF.

This clonotype showed up many times. The J gene is TRBJ2-7, the V gene TRBV7-8; no clear D. The CDR3 extends over 14 amino acids. V was clipped by 8 bases and J by 3 bases, with 17 bases between them. Per the germline V gene, CDR1 is SGHVS and CDR2 is FQNEAQ. The CDR3 DNA sequence: TGTGCCAGCTCCCCGACTGACATAAACTACGAGCAGTACTTC. This translates into CASSPTDINYEQYF.

V and J are TRBV28 and TRBJ1-4; no firm D call. Trimming shortened V by 4 bases and J by 0 bases, and 6 bases separated the two germline ends. Germline CDR1 reads MDHEN; CDR2 reads SYDVKM. The CDR3 is 14 amino acids. The CDR3 DNA follows: TGTGCCAGCAGTTACACCTCAACTAATGAAAAACTGTTTTTT. Amino acids: CASSYTSTNEKLFF.

J is TRBJ2-2 and V is TRBV5-1, with a possible D match to TRBD2 (6 bases). The V end was cut by 4 bases, the J end by 1 base, with 14 bases between. The CDR3 contains 16 residues. Germline V gene sequence: CDR1 SGHRS, CDR2 YFSETQ. The CDR3 nucleotides read TGCGCCAGCAGCGAGTTACTAGCTGTGAACACCGGGGAGCTGTTTTTT. It specifies CASSELLAVNTGELFF. The full variable domain, in which reference TRBV5-1 and TRBJ2-2 provide the parts outside the CDR3, is KAGVTQTPRYLIKTRGQQVTLSCSPISGHRSVSWYQQTPGQGLQFLFEYFSETQRNKGNFPGRFSGRQFSNSRSEMNVSTLELGDSALYLCASSELLAVNTGELFFGEGSRLTVL.

J is TRBJ1-2 and V is TRBV7-3, with D perhaps matching TRBD1 (6 bases). The CDR3 is 14 amino acids. V was shortened by 5 bases and J by 9 bases, with 19 bases between the two germline ends. The V gene's germline CDR1 is SGHTA and CDR2 FQGTGA. CDR3 residues: CASSHGQNRGSYTF. CDR3 nucleotide sequence: TGTGCCAGCAGCCACGGACAGAACCGTGGAAGCTACACCTTC.

V and J are TRBV20-1 and TRBJ1-5, with D uncertain. Germline V gives CDR1 DFQATT, CDR2 SNEGSKA (reference sequence). The CDR3 is 12 amino acids. V was trimmed by 6 bases and J by 0 bases, leaving 6 bases between them. The CDR3 nucleotides read TGCAGTGCCCAGCGTAGCAATCAGCCCCAGCATTTT. This codes for CSAQRSNQPQHF.

The rearrangement links TRBV6-5 to TRBJ2-3; D not resolved. Germline assignment: CDR1 MNHEY and CDR2 SVGAGI. This CDR3 is built from 15 residues. With 5 bases removed from V and 5 bases from J, the gap between germline ends came to 17 bases. The CDR3 region is CASSHRRLVQDTQYF. As DNA, the CDR3 is TGTGCCAGCAGTCATCGACGGTTGGTGCAAGATACGCAGTATTTT.

The chain has TRBV4-2 and TRBJ2-3, with TRBD2 identical over 7 bases. This CDR3 has 13 amino acids. The germline V gene encodes CDR1 LGHNA and CDR2 YNFKEQ. The trim removed 11 bases at V and 0 bases at J, leaving 5 bases unmatched. CDR3 DNA sequence: TGTGCCTCTCGGGGGGTTAGCACAGATACGCAGTATTTT. This translates into CASRGVSTDTQYF.

This clonotype has ten or more counts. V gene TRBV7-6 combines with J gene TRBJ2-3, with TRBD2 matching over 10 bases. The CDR3 sequence is 15 residues long. The V and J ends lost 5 bases and 6 bases, in that order; junction bases with no gene match: 8. CDR1 and CDR2 (germline): SGHVS, FNYEAQ. As DNA, the CDR3 is TGTGCCAGCAGCCTCCTTAGCGGGGGGCGGGATACGCAGTATTTT. Translating gives CASSLLSGGRDTQYF.

This clonotype was counted only a few times. The CDR3 loop is CASSLRFQGGSNTGELFF. The CDR3 DNA follows: TGTGCCAGCAGCCTGAGATTCCAGGGAGGGTCGAACACCGGGGAGCTGTTTTTT. This rearrangement joins TRBV28 to TRBJ2-2, with 7 bases identical to TRBD2. This CDR3 has 18 residues. Germline V lookup: CDR1 MDHEN, CDR2 SYDVKM. J was trimmed by 0 bases and V by 6 bases; bases with no gene match: 13. Filled out from reference TRBV28 and TRBJ2-2, the complete variable domain reads DVKVTQSSRYLVKRTGEKVFLECVQDMDHENMFWYRQDPGLGLRLIYFSYDVKMKEKGDIPEGYSVSREKKERFSLILESASTNQTSMYLCASSLRFQGGSNTGELFFGEGSRLTVL.

The CDR3 nucleotides are TGCAGTGCCAGCCAACAGGGAAACAATCAGCCCCAGCATTTT. It is translated as CSASQQGNNQPQHF. The chain links TRBV20-1 to TRBJ1-5; a weak D match, TRBD1 (6 bases). CDR3 size: 14 residues. In germline, CDR1 is DFQATT, CDR2 SNEGSKA (reference sequence). V shed 6 bases and J shed 3 bases, with 15 bases lying between them.

J is TRBJ2-1 and V is TRBV28; 10 bases are shared with TRBD1. Losses at the gene ends were 5 bases for V and 4 bases for J; bases not matched to a gene: 11. Germline lookup yields CDR1 MDHEN and CDR2 SYDVKM. The CDR3 has 17 amino acids. This CDR3 reads CASSPFPGTGAYNEQFF. The CDR3 nucleotides read TGTGCCAGCAGTCCCTTCCCTGGGACAGGGGCTTACAATGAGCAGTTCTTC. Full variable domain (outside the CDR3, taken from reference TRBV28 and TRBJ2-1): DVKVTQSSRYLVKRTGEKVFLECVQDMDHENMFWYRQDPGLGLRLIYFSYDVKMKEKGDIPEGYSVSREKKERFSLILESASTNQTSMYLCASSPFPGTGAYNEQFFGPGTRLTVL.

The rearrangement joins TRBV7-2 to TRBJ1-4; TRBD1 agrees at 10 bases. Germline CDR1 reads SGHTA; CDR2 reads FQGNSA. The V segment lost 6 bases and the J segment 3 bases; nucleotides outside the gene matches: 1. The CDR3 runs 14 residues. CDR3 sequence (DNA): TGTGCCAGCAGAGGACAGGGGGCTAATGAAAAACTGTTTTTT. The encoded protein is CASRGQGANEKLFF.

A few counts support this clonotype. The chain employs TRBV7-8 and TRBJ1-2; maybe TRBD1 (5 bases). Germline V gives CDR1 SGHVS, CDR2 FQNEAQ. This CDR3 is 13 amino acids long. V was cut by 5 bases and J by 8 bases, with 15 bases left in between. The CDR3 region is CASSPAGLWGYTF. The CDR3 coding sequence is TGTGCCAGCAGCCCGGCGGGACTCTGGGGCTACACCTTC.

The chain recombines TRBV25-1 with TRBJ1-2; perhaps TRBD1 as D (5 bases). CDR1 and CDR2 from the germline V gene are MGHDK and SYGVNS. This CDR3 comprises 13 residues. V was cut by 6 bases and J by 2 bases, with 10 bases left in between. The CDR3 nucleotides are TGTGCCAGCAGGCCTTCAGGGAACTATGGCTACACCTTC. The encoded protein is CASRPSGNYGYTF.

The chain links TRBV7-9 to TRBJ2-7, with a possible D match to TRBD1 (6 bases). Germline V lookup: CDR1 SEHNR, CDR2 FQNEAQ (reference sequence). The CDR3 is 17 residues long. V was cut by 5 bases and J by 6 bases, with 26 bases left in between. The CDR3 spells CASSPNGAGVKKGEQYF. CDR3 in DNA: TGTGCCAGCAGCCCAAATGGGGCAGGGGTGAAGAAAGGCGAGCAGTACTTC.

The rearrangement uses TRBV7-2 and TRBJ1-4; TRBD1 matches 9 bases. After removal of 5 bases from V and 4 bases from J, the junction contained 14 bases not matched to a gene. The CDR3 is made up of 18 amino acids. Germline CDR1 is SGHTA and CDR2 is FQGNSA. CDR3 coding DNA: TGTGCCAGCAGCCCTAAGCCGTTCGGGACAGGGAGTAATGAAAAACTGTTTTTT. Its translation is CASSPKPFGTGSNEKLFF.

V gene TRBV19 combines with J gene TRBJ1-5, with D maybe TRBD1 (6 bases). The V end was cut by 6 bases, the J end by 15 bases, with 24 bases between. The CDR3 runs to 14 residues. Germline loops: CDR1 LNHDA, CDR2 SQIVND (reference sequence). The CDR3 nucleotides are TGTGCCAGTAGGATACAGGGTTACGGTCAGCCCACGCATTTT. Protein sequence: CASRIQGYGQPTHF.

This clonotype was seen a handful of times. The rearrangement joins TRBV7-9 to TRBJ2-7; TRBD1 might be the D (5 bases). V dropped 5 bases and J dropped 4 bases, with 15 bases sitting between them. The CDR3 totals 14 residues. Per the germline V gene, CDR1 is SEHNR and CDR2 is FQNEAQ (reference sequence). CDR3 amino acids: CASSPRTKSYEQYF. DNA of the CDR3: TGTGCCAGCAGCCCGAGGACAAAGTCTTACGAGCAGTACTTC.

The V and J genes are TRBV5-6 and TRBJ2-4; the D gene is possibly TRBD2 (6 bases). This CDR3 has 14 residues. Germline V CDR1 and CDR2: SGHDT, YYEEEE. Trimming shortened V by 3 bases and J by 7 bases, and 14 bases separated the two germline ends. The CDR3 region has the DNA TGTGCCAGCAGCTCCAAGGAGGGCCGGAACATTCAGTACTTC. As protein: CASSSKEGRNIQYF.

The genes are TRBV5-1 and TRBJ2-7; tentatively, D is TRBD2 (5 bases). V was cut by 2 bases and J by 7 bases, with 19 bases left in between. CDR1 SGHRS and CDR2 YFSETQ come from the germline V gene. The length of the CDR3 is 15 residues. The CDR3 reads CASSLSRARKGEQYF. As DNA, the CDR3 is TGCGCCAGCAGCTTATCGAGGGCCCGGAAAGGGGAGCAGTACTTC.

This clonotype turned up a few times. The CDR3 sequence is CASRDRGTLHTSYEQYF. In nucleotides, the CDR3 is TGTGCCAGCAGAGACAGGGGCACCCTACATACCTCCTACGAGCAGTACTTC. V is TRBV6-6 and J is TRBJ2-7; TRBD1 aligns across 8 bases. The germline gives CDR1 MNHNY, CDR2 SVGAGI (reference sequence). The CDR3 has 17 amino acids. V lost 6 bases and J lost 0; bases outside the gene matches: 13.

Ten or more counts support this clonotype. This rearrangement joins TRBV6-1 to TRBJ2-1; no clear D. V dropped 7 bases and J dropped 0 bases, with 10 bases sitting between them. CDR3 length: 14 residues. Germline values: CDR1 MNHNS, CDR2 SASEGT. In nucleotides, the CDR3 is TGTGCCAGCATACTGGGAAGCTCCTACAATGAGCAGTTCTTC. Translated, it gives CASILGSSYNEQFF.